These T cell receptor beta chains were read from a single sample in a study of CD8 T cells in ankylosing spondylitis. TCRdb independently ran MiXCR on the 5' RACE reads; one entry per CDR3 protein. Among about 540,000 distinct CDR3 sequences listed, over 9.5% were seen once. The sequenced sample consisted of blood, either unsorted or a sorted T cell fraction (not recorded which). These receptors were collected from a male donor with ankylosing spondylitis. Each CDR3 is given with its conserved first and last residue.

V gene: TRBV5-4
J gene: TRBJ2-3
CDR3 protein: CASIDGLGTDTQYF

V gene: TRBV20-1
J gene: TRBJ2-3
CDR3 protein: CSVRLAESTDTQYF

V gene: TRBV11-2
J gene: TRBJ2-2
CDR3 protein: CASSTRSRGQGSTGELFF

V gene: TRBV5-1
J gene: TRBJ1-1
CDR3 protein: CASSPRGPEAFF

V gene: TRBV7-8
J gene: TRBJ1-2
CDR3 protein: CASSLGRRRGNVYGYTF

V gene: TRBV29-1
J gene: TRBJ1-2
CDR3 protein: CSVESAHYGYTF

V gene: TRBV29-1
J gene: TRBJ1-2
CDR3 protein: CSADWAFANYGYTF

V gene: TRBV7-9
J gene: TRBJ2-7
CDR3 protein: CASSSLGVDYEQYF

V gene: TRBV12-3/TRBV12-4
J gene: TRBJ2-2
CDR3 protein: CASSSTATGTTGELFF

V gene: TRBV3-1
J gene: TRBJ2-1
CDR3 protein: CASSQVFEQFF

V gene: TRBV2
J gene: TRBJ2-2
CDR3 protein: CASSGIGELFF

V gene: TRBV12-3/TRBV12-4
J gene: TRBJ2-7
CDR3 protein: CASSPTSDLRGQYF

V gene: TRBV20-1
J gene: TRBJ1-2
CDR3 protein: CSASDRNYGYTF

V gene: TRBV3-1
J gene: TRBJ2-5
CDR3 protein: CASSQDIETQYF

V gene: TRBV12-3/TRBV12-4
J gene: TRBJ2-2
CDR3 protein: CASSFYGTGGRTGELFF

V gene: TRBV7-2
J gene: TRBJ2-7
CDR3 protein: CASSLIAGQRKQYF

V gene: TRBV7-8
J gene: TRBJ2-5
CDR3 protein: CASGKETQYF

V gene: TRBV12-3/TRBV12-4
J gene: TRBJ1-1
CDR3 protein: CASSLRSEAEAFF

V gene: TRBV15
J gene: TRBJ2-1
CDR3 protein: CATSRSRDSIYNEQFF

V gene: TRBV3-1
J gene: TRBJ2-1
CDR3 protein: CASRRDRGHNEQFF

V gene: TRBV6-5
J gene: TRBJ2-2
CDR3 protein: CASSYYRENTGELFF

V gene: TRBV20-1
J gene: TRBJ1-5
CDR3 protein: CSAGAGSNQPQHF

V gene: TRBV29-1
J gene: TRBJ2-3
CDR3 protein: CSVELAADTQYF

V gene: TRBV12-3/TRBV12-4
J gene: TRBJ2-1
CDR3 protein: CASSFPGSRYNEQFF

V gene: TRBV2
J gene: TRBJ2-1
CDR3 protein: CASSGGLAEISSYNEQFF

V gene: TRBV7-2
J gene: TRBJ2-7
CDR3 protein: CASSFAGPSYEQYF

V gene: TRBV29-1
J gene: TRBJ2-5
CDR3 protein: CSYDRLLGWAQETQYF

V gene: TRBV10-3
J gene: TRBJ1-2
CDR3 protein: CAIRRGYGYTF

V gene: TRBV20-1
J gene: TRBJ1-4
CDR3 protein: CSASPLSRGGRSEKLFF

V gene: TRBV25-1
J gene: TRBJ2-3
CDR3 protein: CASSEYATSGSRTDTQYF

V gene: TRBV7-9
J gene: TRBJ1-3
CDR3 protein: CASSGSAALPGNTIYF

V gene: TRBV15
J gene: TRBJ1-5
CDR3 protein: CATTMKGFNQPQHF

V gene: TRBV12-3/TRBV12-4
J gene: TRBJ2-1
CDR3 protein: CASTPTENEQFF